The T cell receptor beta chain under discussion was sequenced for a study of blood T cell repertoires in COVID-19 (dated by TCRdb to 2018 to 2020). Some background on the complete study: Samples covering the acute and convalescent phases of COVID-19 were provided by collaborators in the United States, Italy and Spain. A freely available public database, intended as a resource for researchers studying the immune response to SARS-CoV-2, is where the repertoires were released. Samples came from the ongoing ImmuneRACE study (first 160 participants) plus 1,254 subjects from 6 global collaborators. Where available, HLA class I and class II types were taken from metadata supplied by the sample provider and were not determined by assay-based typing. The dataset comprised deeply sampled blood TCRbeta repertoires from subjects exposed to, actively infected with, or recovered from COVID-19. A de-identified subject ID, COVID-19 status, age in years and sex were almost always included in the sample metadata. The prospective study material was composed of cDNA or gDNA derived from T cells, B-cell-depleted T cells, or PBMCs. The study at large found these results: The quantity of clinical and demographic metadata differed by source and by participant and was supplied without curation.

V lost 6 bases and J lost 3 bases, and the count of bases not matched to a germline gene is 10. The CDR3 sequence holds 15 residues, the cysteine and phenylalanine included. Of all the DNA, just the CDR3 is kept, 45 bases in frame from base 1. The CDR1 and CDR2 encoded by the germline V gene are MDHEN and SYDVKM. TCRbeta CDR3 regions were amplified from genomic DNA by means of the immunoSEQ Assay, a bias-controlled multiplex PCR. As for the authors' bioinformatics: Nucleated cell counts per sample were estimated from amplification of reference gene primers within the assay. Sequence reads were collapsed and filtered to measure the absolute abundance of every unique TCRbeta CDR3 rearrangement. Productive Simpson clonality was computed per sample as the square root of Simpson's diversity index over productive rearrangements. TCRdb's version of the immuneACCESS table is confined to in-frame rearrangements and falls short of the full clone set. An unresolved V gene accounts for under half of the shortfall where checked; the remainder is of unknown origin. D and trimming were read from the DNA, whereas the V and J calls and clone size are those reported in that table. This sample comprises roughly 7,000 clones, over 75% of them detected only once. The ten largest clones capture about a fifth of the sample.

Collaborating institutions collected whole blood in K2EDTA tubes following their own protocols. For TCRbeta analysis, collaborator samples were shipped as frozen whole blood, as isolated PBMCs, or as DNA extracted from either sample type. Of note for this clone: No cognate antigen has been identified for it. Base qualities are missing; no much larger clone stands one base away.

The receptor's source is a human donor in a cohort sampled during active COVID-19. The material sequenced was peripheral blood. The chain uses TRBV28 and TRBJ2-7; TRBD1 fits 8 bases in the junction. The CDR3 region: CASSIPWTGHYEQYF. The nucleotides read TGTGCCAGCAGCATTCCTTGGACAGGGCACTACGAGCAGTACTTC.